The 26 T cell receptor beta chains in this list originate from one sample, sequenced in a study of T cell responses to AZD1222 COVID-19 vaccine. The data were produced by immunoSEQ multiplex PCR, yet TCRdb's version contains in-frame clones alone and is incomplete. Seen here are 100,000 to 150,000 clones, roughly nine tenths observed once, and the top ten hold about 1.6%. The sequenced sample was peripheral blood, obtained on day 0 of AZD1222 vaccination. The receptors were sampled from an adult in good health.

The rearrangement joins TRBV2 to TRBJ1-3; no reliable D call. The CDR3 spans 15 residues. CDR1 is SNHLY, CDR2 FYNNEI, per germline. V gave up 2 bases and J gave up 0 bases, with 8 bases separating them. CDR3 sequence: CASSESGDSGNTIYF. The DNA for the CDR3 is TGTGCCAGCAGTGAATCTGGAGACTCTGGAAACACCATATATTTT.

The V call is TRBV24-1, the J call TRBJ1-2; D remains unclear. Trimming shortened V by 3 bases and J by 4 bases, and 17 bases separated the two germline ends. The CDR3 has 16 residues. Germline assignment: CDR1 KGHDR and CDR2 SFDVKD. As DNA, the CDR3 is TGTGCCACCAGTGATGACACCGGGAACCTACCCTATGGCTACACCTTC. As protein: CATSDDTGNLPYGYTF.

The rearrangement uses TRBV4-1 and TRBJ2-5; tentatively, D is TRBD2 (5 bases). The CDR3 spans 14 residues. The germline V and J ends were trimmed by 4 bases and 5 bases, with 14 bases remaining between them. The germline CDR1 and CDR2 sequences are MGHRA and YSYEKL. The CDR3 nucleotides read TGCGCCAGCAGCCTAATCGAGGGAGTCGAGACCCAGTACTTC. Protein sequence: CASSLIEGVETQYF.

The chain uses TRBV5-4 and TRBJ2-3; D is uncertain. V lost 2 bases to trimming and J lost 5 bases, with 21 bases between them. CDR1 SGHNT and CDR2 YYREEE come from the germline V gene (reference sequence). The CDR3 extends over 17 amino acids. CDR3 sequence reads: CASSLRLVPLKGDTQYF. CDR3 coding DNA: TGTGCCAGCAGCTTACGACTGGTTCCGCTCAAGGGAGATACGCAGTATTTT. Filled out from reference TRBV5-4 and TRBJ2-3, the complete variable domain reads ETGVTQSPTHLIKTRGQQVTLRCSSQSGHNTVSWYQQALGQGPQFIFQYYREEENGRGNFPPRFSGLQFPNYSSELNVNALELDDSALYLCASSLRLVPLKGDTQYFGPGTRLTVL.

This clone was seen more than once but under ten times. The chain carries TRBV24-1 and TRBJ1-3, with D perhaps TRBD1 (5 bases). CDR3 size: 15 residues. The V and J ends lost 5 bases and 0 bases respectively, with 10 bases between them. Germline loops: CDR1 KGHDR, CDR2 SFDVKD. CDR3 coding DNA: TGTGCCACCAGTGCCACAGGAGCCTCTGGAAACACCATATATTTT. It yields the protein CATSATGASGNTIYF.

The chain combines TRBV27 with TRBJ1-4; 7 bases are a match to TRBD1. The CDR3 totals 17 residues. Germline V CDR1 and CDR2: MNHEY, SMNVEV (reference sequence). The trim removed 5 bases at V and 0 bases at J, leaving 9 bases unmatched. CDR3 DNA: TGTGCCAGCAGTCCCAGACAGGGATGGGCAACTAATGAAAAACTGTTTTTT. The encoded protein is CASSPRQGWATNEKLFF.

The CDR3 is CASSQEPLAGAAYEQYF. The DNA for the CDR3 is TGCGCCAGCAGCCAAGAGCCTCTAGCGGGAGCCGCTTACGAGCAGTACTTC. The gene calls are TRBV4-1 and TRBJ2-7, with 10 bases identical to TRBD2. Germline V CDR1 and CDR2: MGHRA, YSYEKL. The CDR3 sequence is 17 residues long. After removal of 0 bases from V and 4 bases from J, the junction contained 9 bases not matched to a gene.

CDR3 loop: CASSLEAGGANYGYTF. Written as DNA, the CDR3 is TGCGCCAGCAGCTTGGAGGCAGGGGGTGCTAACTATGGCTACACCTTC. The V and J genes are TRBV5-1 and TRBJ1-2, with TRBD1 matching over 7 bases. Germline lookup yields CDR1 SGHRS and CDR2 YFSETQ. Trimming removed 0 bases from V and 0 bases from J; junction bases left unmatched: 5. The CDR3 runs 16 residues.

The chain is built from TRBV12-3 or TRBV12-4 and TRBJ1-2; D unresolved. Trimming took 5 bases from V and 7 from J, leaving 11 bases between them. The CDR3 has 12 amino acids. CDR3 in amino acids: CASSGRPRGYTF. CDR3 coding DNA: TGTGCCAGCAGTGGCCGCCCCCGTGGCTACACCTTC.

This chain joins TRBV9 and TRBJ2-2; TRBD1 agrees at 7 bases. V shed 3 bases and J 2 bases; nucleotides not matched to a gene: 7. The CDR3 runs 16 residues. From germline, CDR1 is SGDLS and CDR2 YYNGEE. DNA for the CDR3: TGTGCCAGCAGCGAGACAGGGTATGGAAACACCGGGGAGCTGTTTTTT. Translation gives CASSETGYGNTGELFF.

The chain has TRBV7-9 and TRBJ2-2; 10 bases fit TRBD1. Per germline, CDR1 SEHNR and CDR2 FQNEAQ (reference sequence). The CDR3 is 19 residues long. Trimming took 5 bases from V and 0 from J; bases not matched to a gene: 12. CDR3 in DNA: TGTGCCAGCAGCCCACATCAATTGGGACAGGGGCCGAACACCGGGGAGCTGTTTTTT. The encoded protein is CASSPHQLGQGPNTGELFF.

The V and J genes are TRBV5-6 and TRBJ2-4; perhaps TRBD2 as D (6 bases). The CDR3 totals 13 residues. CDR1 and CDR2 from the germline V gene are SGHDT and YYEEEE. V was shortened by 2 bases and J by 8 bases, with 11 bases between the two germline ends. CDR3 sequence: CASSFGGSDIQYF. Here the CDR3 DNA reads TGTGCCAGCAGCTTCGGAGGGTCCGACATTCAGTACTTC.

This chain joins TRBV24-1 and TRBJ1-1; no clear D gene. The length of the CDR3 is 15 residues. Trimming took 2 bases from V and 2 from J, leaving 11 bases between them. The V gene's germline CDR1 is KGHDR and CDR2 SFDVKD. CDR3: CATSDSTFGNTEAFF. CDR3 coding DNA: TGTGCCACCAGTGATTCCACGTTCGGAAACACTGAAGCTTTCTTT.

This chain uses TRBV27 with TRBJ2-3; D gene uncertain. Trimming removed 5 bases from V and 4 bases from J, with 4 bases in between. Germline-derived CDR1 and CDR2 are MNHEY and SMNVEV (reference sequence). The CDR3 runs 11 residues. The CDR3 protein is CASSKADTQYF. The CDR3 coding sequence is TGTGCCAGCAGTAAGGCAGATACGCAGTATTTT.

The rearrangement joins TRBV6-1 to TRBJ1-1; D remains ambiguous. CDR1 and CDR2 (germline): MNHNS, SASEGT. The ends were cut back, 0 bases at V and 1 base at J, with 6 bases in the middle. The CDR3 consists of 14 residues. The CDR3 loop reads CASSEALQNTEAFF. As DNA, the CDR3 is TGTGCCAGCAGTGAAGCGCTTCAGAACACTGAAGCTTTCTTT.

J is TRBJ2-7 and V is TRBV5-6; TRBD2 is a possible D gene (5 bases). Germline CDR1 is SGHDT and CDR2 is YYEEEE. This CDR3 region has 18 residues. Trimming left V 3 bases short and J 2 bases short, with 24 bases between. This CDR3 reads CASSSLTHGILPAYEQYF. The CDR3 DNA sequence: TGTGCCAGCAGCTCTTTAACCCACGGGATTCTCCCCGCCTACGAGCAGTACTTC.

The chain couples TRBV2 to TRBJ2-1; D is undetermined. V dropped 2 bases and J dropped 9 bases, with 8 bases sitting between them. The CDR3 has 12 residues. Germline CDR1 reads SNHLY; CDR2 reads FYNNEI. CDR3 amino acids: CASSEMSGEQFF. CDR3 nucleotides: TGTGCCAGCAGTGAAATGTCTGGTGAGCAGTTCTTC.

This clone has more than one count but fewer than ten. The CDR3 nucleotides read TGTGCCAGCAGGCCCGGACAGGGAGAGACCTACGAGCAGTACTTC. Its protein product is CASRPGQGETYEQYF. The chain couples TRBV28 to TRBJ2-7; 8 bases map to TRBD1. Germline assignment: CDR1 MDHEN and CDR2 SYDVKM. The CDR3 has 15 residues. The trim removed 6 bases at V and 2 bases at J, leaving 9 bases unmatched.

The DNA for the CDR3 is TGTGCCAGCAGCTCTCTAGCGGGAGGGCCCTACGAGCAGTACTTC. Translation gives CASSSLAGGPYEQYF. This chain joins TRBV5-4 and TRBJ2-7; 12 nucleotides agree with TRBD2. The germline V gene encodes CDR1 SGHNT and CDR2 YYREEE (reference sequence). The CDR3 length is 15 residues. With 3 bases clipped from V and 2 bases from J, the junction kept 3 bases outside the gene matches.

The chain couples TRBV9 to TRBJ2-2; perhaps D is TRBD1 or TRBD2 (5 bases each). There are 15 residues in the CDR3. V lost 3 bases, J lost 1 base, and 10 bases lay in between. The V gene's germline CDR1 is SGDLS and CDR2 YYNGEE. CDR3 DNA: TGTGCCAGCAGCGGAGGGGATTTGAACACCGGGGAGCTGTTTTTT. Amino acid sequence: CASSGGDLNTGELFF. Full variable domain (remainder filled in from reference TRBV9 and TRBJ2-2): DSGVTQTPKHLITATGQRVTLRCSPRSGDLSVYWYQQSLDQGLQFLIQYYNGEERAKGNILERFSAQQFPDLHSELNLSSLELGDSALYFCASSGGDLNTGELFFGEGSRLTVL.

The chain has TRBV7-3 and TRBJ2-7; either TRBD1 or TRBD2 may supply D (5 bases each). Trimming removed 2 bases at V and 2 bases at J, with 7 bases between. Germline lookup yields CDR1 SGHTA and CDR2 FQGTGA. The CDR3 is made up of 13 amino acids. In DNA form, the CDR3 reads TGTGCCAGCAGCTTAGGGGGAACCTACGAGCAGTACTTC. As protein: CASSLGGTYEQYF.

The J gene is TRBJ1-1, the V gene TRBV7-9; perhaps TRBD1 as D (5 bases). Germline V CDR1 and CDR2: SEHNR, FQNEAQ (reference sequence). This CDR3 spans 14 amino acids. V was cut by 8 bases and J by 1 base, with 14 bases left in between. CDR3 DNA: TGTGCCAGCCAATTGGGACTGGGGAACACTGAAGCTTTCTTT. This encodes CASQLGLGNTEAFF.

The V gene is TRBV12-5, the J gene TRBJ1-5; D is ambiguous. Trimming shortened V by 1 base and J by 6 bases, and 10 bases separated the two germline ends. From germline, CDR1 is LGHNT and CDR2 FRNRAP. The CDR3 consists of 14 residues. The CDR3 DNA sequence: TGTGCTAGTGGTTTGGGTCAGGTTGGTCAGCCCCAGCATTTT. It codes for CASGLGQVGQPQHF.

CDR3 sequence reads: CASSRRLAEDNEQFF. The DNA of the CDR3 is TGTGCCAGCAGCAGGCGACTAGCGGAAGACAATGAGCAGTTCTTC. The chain is built from TRBV27 and TRBJ2-1; 9 positions match TRBD2. Trimming took 6 bases from V and 5 from J; bases not matched to a gene: 8. This CDR3 has 15 amino acids. Germline V gives CDR1 MNHEY, CDR2 SMNVEV (reference sequence).

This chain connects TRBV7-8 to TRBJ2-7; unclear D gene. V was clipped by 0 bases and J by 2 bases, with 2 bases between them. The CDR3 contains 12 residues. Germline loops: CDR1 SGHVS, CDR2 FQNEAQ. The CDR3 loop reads CASSLAAYEQYF. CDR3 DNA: TGTGCCAGCAGCTTAGCGGCCTACGAGCAGTACTTC.

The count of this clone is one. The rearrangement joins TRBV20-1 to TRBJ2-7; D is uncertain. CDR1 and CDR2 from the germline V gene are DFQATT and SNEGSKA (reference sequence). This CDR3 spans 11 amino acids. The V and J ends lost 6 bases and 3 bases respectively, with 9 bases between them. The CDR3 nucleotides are TGCAGTGCGTGGATAAACTACGAGCAGTACTTC. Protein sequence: CSAWINYEQYF.